The 11 T cell receptor beta chains below come from one sample, sequenced in a study of blood T cell repertoires in COVID-19. Assay used: immunoSEQ multiplex PCR; TCRdb lists only in-frame clones, some missing. The sample has 250,000 to 300,000 clones; 89% are singletons. Sequences were obtained from peripheral blood. These receptor sequences come from a woman aged 60-75 years with acute or convalescent COVID-19.

The J gene is TRBJ1-4, the V gene TRBV28, with 9 bases identical to TRBD1. Germline V gene data show CDR1 as MDHEN and CDR2 as SYDVKM. The CDR3 covers 18 residues. Germline trimming cut 5 bases from V and 10 bases from J; bases unmatched to any gene: 20. CDR3 in DNA: TGTGCCAGCAGTCTGGCTACAGCGGGACAGGGCCTTACGGGAAAACTGTTTTTT. It is translated as CASSLATAGQGLTGKLFF. Using reference TRBV28 and TRBJ1-4 for the parts outside the CDR3, the full variable domain is DVKVTQSSRYLVKRTGEKVFLECVQDMDHENMFWYRQDPGLGLRLIYFSYDVKMKEKGDIPEGYSVSREKKERFSLILESASTNQTSMYLCASSLATAGQGLTGKLFFGSGTQLSVL.

The genes are TRBV9 and TRBJ2-5, with TRBD2 matching over 10 bases. The V gene end was trimmed by 0 bases and the J gene end by 5 bases; junction bases not matched to a gene: 7. This CDR3 has 16 residues. Germline CDR1 reads SGDLS; CDR2 reads YYNGEE. CDR3 region: CASSVEVAGGRETQYF. The DNA of the CDR3 is TGTGCCAGCAGCGTAGAGGTAGCGGGGGGTAGGGAGACCCAGTACTTC.

The chain is built from TRBV28 and TRBJ2-7; 7 bases map to TRBD1. This CDR3 is 12 amino acids long. The ends lost 6 bases at V and 6 bases at J; junction bases unmatched: 5. The germline V gene has CDR1 MDHEN and CDR2 SYDVKM. The CDR3: CASSTGASEQYF. The CDR3 nucleotides are TGTGCCAGCAGCACAGGGGCCAGCGAGCAGTACTTC.

The V call is TRBV28, the J call TRBJ1-2, with 7 bases lining up with TRBD1. CDR1 is MDHEN, CDR2 SYDVKM, per germline. The ends lost 3 bases at V and 4 bases at J; junction bases unmatched: 2. The CDR3 is made up of 13 amino acids. CDR3 protein: CASSLSGGYGYTF. The CDR3 bases are TGTGCCAGCAGTTTGTCAGGGGGCTATGGCTACACCTTC.

This chain joins TRBV7-8 and TRBJ1-4; TRBD1 might be the D (6 bases). The V and J ends lost 5 bases and 4 bases respectively, with 14 bases between them. CDR1 and CDR2 from the germline V gene are SGHVS and FQNEAQ. This CDR3 has 15 residues. CDR3 protein: CASSKIRGINEKLFF. The CDR3 DNA reads as TGTGCCAGCAGCAAAATCAGGGGTATTAATGAAAAACTGTTTTTT.

Regarding this clone: At one boundary the junction diverges from the germline segment, which might be a read error. The chain employs TRBV12-3 or TRBV12-4 and TRBJ1-6; tentative D call: TRBD1 (6 bases). CDR3 length: 13 residues. The CDR3: CASSLGGDSPLHF. The CDR3 DNA reads as TGTGCCAGCAGCTTAGGGGGAGATTCACCCCTCCACTTT.

The V gene is TRBV27, the J gene TRBJ2-7, with 9 bases fitting TRBD1. The germline gives CDR1 MNHEY, CDR2 SMNVEV (reference sequence). There are 14 residues in the CDR3. The V segment lost 6 bases and the J segment 4 bases; nucleotides outside the gene matches: 7. This CDR3 is CASSTGTGQYEQYF. The CDR3 region has the DNA TGTGCCAGCAGCACCGGGACAGGGCAGTACGAGCAGTACTTC.

The V call is TRBV6-5, the J call TRBJ1-6; 9 positions match TRBD1. With 6 bases clipped from V and 11 bases from J, the junction kept 8 bases outside the gene matches. Germline V gives CDR1 MNHEY, CDR2 SVGAGI. This CDR3 is 14 amino acids long. CDR3 sequence (DNA): TGTGCCAGCAGCCTCGGGACAGGGAGGACACCCCTCCACTTT. It encodes CASSLGTGRTPLHF.

The chain has TRBV5-6 and TRBJ1-3, with 8 bases that match TRBD1. The CDR3 sequence is 15 residues long. J lost 4 bases, V lost 4 bases, and 7 bases had no gene match. Looked up from germline, CDR1 is SGHDT and CDR2 is YYEEEE. CDR3 loop: CASSPDRVWGNTIYF. The CDR3 region has the DNA TGTGCCAGCAGCCCGGACAGGGTCTGGGGAAACACCATATATTTT.

In this sample, this clone turned up once. The V and J genes are TRBV3-1 (or the pseudogene TRBV3-2) and TRBJ1-2; the D gene is possibly TRBD1 (6 bases). Germline V gene sequence: CDR1 LGHDT, CDR2 YNNKEL (reference sequence). This CDR3 is 10 amino acids long. V was shortened by 7 bases and J by 7 bases, with 7 bases between the two germline ends. In DNA form, the CDR3 reads TGTGCCAGCATGGGGGCTGGCTACACCTTC. Amino acids: CASMGAGYTF.

This clone has more than one count but fewer than ten. The rearrangement uses TRBV7-8 and TRBJ1-5; 10 positions match TRBD1. From germline, CDR1 is SGHVS and CDR2 FQNEAQ. The J segment lost 9 bases and the V segment lost 4 bases, leaving 9 bases of the junction unmatched. The CDR3 consists of 15 residues. DNA of the CDR3: TGTGCCAGCAGCTCTGGGACAGGGGACGTCGGGCCCCAGCATTTT. Translating gives CASSSGTGDVGPQHF.